This record covers a single T cell receptor (beta chain). No antigen is known for it. Germline V gene sequence: CDR1 DFQATT, CDR2 SNEGSKA (reference sequence). The CDR3 length is 15 residues. With 6 bases clipped from V and 5 bases from J, the junction kept 12 bases outside the gene matches. With MiXCR, TCRdb called clones anew from the PCR reads. The sample shows 40,000 or so clones, about 25% of them seen only once. The sample belongs to a study of metastatic and nonmetastatic thyroid tumors. In the study overall: Repertoire data that came from the blood and tumor or nodule tissue of malignant and benign thyroid patients were compared. Notes on the study in general: TCR beta diversity was reportedly significantly higher in malignant thyroid tumors than benign nodules, in blood and tumor.

Patients underwent thyroid surgery, and none had received any treatment before it. The chain carries TRBV20-1 and TRBJ2-1, with 8 bases identical to TRBD2. The clonotype comes from a female donor with papillary thyroid cancer or a benign thyroid nodule (not recorded which). Some clones in this sample may be carry-over from other donors' samples. The sequenced sample consisted of blood. The CDR3 loop is CSAPYSGGRDNEQFF. Written as DNA, the CDR3 is TGCAGTGCACCTTATTCGGGGGGGCGCGACAATGAGCAGTTCTTC.